Reported below is one TCR beta chain. Sequenced by immunoSEQ multiplex PCR; TCRdb stores in-frame clones only, minus some. Here the sample spans fewer than 150,000 clones, about 80% being singletons. This sample stems from a study of cytomegalovirus exposure and HLA in healthy donors. Germline CDR1 is SGHRS and CDR2 is YFSETQ. This CDR3 has 15 amino acids. Losses at the gene ends were 0 bases for V and 8 bases for J; bases not matched to a gene: 4. The clonotype was recovered from a man aged 25 to 40 in good health and CMV-seropositive. The chain combines TRBV5-1 with TRBJ1-4, with 10 bases matching TRBD1. The sequencing input was PBMCs. CDR3 sequence (DNA): TGCGCCAGCAGCTTGGATGGGACAGGGGTCGAAAAACTGTTTTTT. Translation: CASSLDGTGVEKLFF.